A single sample gave rise to the 17 T cell receptor beta chains below, sequenced in a study of CD8+ T cells in alopecia areata. Reverse transcribed after extraction, RNA yielded cDNA as the sequencing template. Method: immunoSEQ multiplex PCR; TCRdb's copy keeps in-frame clones and lacks some. Of some 160,000 clones in the sample, 62% were seen once. Sequences were obtained from CD8+ T cells sorted from blood. All receptors derive from a human donor in good health.

The chain has TRBV7-2 and TRBJ2-1; 8 bases fit TRBD2. The V gene end was trimmed by 1 base and the J gene end by 8 bases; junction bases not matched to a gene: 1. This CDR3 has 13 residues. Germline CDR1 and CDR2: SGHTA and FQGNSA. DNA for the CDR3: TGTGCCAGCAGCTTAGGCGGGAGGTATGAGCAGTTCTTC. Protein: CASSLGGRYEQFF.

This chain links TRBV2 with TRBJ2-1; 14 nucleotides align to TRBD2. There are 16 residues in the CDR3. Germline lookup yields CDR1 SNHLY and CDR2 FYNNEI. Losses at the gene ends were 6 bases for V and 2 bases for J; bases not matched to a gene: 3. CDR3: CASRGLAGVTYNEQFF. CDR3 in DNA: TGTGCCAGCAGGGGACTAGCGGGAGTAACCTACAATGAGCAGTTCTTC.

The J gene is TRBJ1-1, the V gene TRBV7-3, with no clear D. CDR1 is SGHTA, CDR2 FQGTGA, per germline. Trimming took off 10 bases at V and 0 bases at J, with 6 bases between the two ends. CDR3 length: 11 amino acids. CDR3 protein: CAKYMNTEAFF. The CDR3 DNA reads TGTGCCAAGTACATGAACACTGAAGCTTTCTTT.

There are a few counts of this clone. The chain uses TRBV11-2 and TRBJ2-6, with D uncertain. The germline V gene has CDR1 SGHAT and CDR2 FQNNGV. The CDR3 contains 15 residues. Trimming took 5 bases from V and 0 from J, leaving 8 bases between them. The CDR3 spells CASSPLPSGANVLTF. CDR3 bases: TGTGCCAGCAGCCCCCTCCCCTCTGGGGCCAACGTCCTGACTTTC.

This clone was counted a single time. The chain uses TRBV6-5 and TRBJ1-4; tentatively, D is TRBD1 (6 bases). This CDR3 comprises 15 residues. Looked up from germline, CDR1 is MNHEY and CDR2 is SVGAGI. Between the trimmed V and J ends, which lost 1 base and 7 bases, there was a span of 13 bases. CDR3 sequence: CASSYFGGPGEKLFF. The CDR3 region has the DNA TGTGCCAGCAGTTACTTCGGGGGGCCTGGTGAAAAACTGTTTTTT.

This clone was found once. The chain joins TRBV30 to TRBJ2-3; TRBD1 agrees at 8 bases. The V gene end was trimmed by 1 base and the J gene end by 3 bases; junction bases not matched to a gene: 15. The length of the CDR3 is 18 residues. The V gene's germline CDR1 is GTSNPN and CDR2 SVGIG (reference sequence). The CDR3, as DNA: TGTGCCTGGAGTGAGGGTCCCTTGACAGGGGATGGAACAGATACGCAGTATTTT. Protein sequence: CAWSEGPLTGDGTDTQYF. Complete variable domain (other parts from reference TRBV30 and TRBJ2-3): SQTIHQWPATLVQPVGSPLSLECTVEGTSNPNLYWYRQAAGRGLQLLFYSVGIGQISSEVPQNLSASRPQDRQFILSSKKLLLSDSGFYLCAWSEGPLTGDGTDTQYFGPGTRLTVL.

This chain connects TRBV5-6 to TRBJ2-7; tentative D call: TRBD2 (5 bases). Trimming removed 4 bases at V and 4 bases at J, with 15 bases between. Germline V CDR1 and CDR2: SGHDT, YYEEEE. The CDR3 extends over 14 amino acids. DNA of the CDR3: TGTGCCAGCAGCCCGATGGGGAGCAGGTACGAGCAGTACTTC. Amino acids: CASSPMGSRYEQYF.

This clone was picked up a small number of times. V and J are TRBV19 and TRBJ1-4, with 7 bases lining up with TRBD1. CDR3 length equals 11 residues. Looked up from germline, CDR1 is LNHDA and CDR2 is SQIVND (reference sequence). Unmatched junction bases numbered 6, after V lost 10 bases and J lost 10 bases. CDR3 sequence: CATEDRRKLFF. DNA for the CDR3: TGTGCCACAGAGGACAGGCGAAAACTGTTTTTT.

The V gene is TRBV29-1, the J gene TRBJ2-3; 8 bases are shared with TRBD2. With 0 bases clipped from V and 5 bases from J, the junction kept 7 bases outside the gene matches. CDR1 is SQVTM and CDR2 is ANQGSEA in the germline V gene. CDR3 length: 15 amino acids. In nucleotides, the CDR3 is TGCAGCGTTGAAGATCCGAGCGGGAGAGGAGATACGCAGTATTTT. Its protein is CSVEDPSGRGDTQYF.

In its sample, this clone was seen a few times. J is TRBJ2-1 and V is TRBV27; 12 positions match TRBD2. CDR1 is MNHEY and CDR2 is SMNVEV in the germline V gene (reference sequence). V shed 5 bases and J 3 bases; nucleotides not matched to a gene: 5. The CDR3 loop spans 16 amino acids. CDR3 in amino acids: CASSPQTSGGYNEQFF. The CDR3, as DNA: TGTGCCAGCAGTCCCCAGACTAGCGGGGGCTACAATGAGCAGTTCTTC.

This rearrangement joins TRBV2 to TRBJ2-3; 12 bases are shared with TRBD2. V lost 6 bases and J lost 4; bases outside the gene matches: 5. The CDR3 sequence is 15 residues long. Germline V gives CDR1 SNHLY, CDR2 FYNNEI. DNA for the CDR3: TGTGCCAGCAGAGCGACTAGCGGGAGCTCAGATACGCAGTATTTT. It translates to CASRATSGSSDTQYF.

This chain joins TRBV29-1 and TRBJ2-1; TRBD2 aligns across 7 bases. V gave up 4 bases and J gave up 3 bases; unmatched junction bases: 6. Germline-derived CDR1 and CDR2 are SQVTM and ANQGSEA. The CDR3 covers 14 residues. The chain's CDR3 is CSVGGGALYNEQFF. The CDR3 DNA sequence: TGCAGCGTTGGGGGGGGTGCCCTCTACAATGAGCAGTTCTTC.

CDR3 amino acids: CASSWARRKNIQYF. The CDR3 DNA is TGTGCCAGCAGCTGGGCCAGGCGCAAAAACATTCAGTACTTC. J is TRBJ2-4 and V is TRBV5-6; D call uncertain. From germline, CDR1 is SGHDT and CDR2 YYEEEE. V was pared by 3 bases and J by 3 bases, with 10 bases between. This CDR3 comprises 14 residues.

This clone was found a few times. The chain joins TRBV27 to TRBJ2-7; possibly TRBD1 or TRBD2 for D (5 bases each). This CDR3 spans 12 amino acids. Germline V gives CDR1 MNHEY, CDR2 SMNVEV (reference sequence). The germline V and J ends were trimmed by 5 bases and 13 bases, with 18 bases remaining between them. CDR3 in DNA: TGTGCCAGCAGTACCCCGAGGGGATCGCCTTACTTC. This sequence encodes CASSTPRGSPYF.

This chain connects TRBV19 to TRBJ2-1; D might be TRBD1 (6 bases). CDR1 LNHDA and CDR2 SQIVND come from the germline V gene (reference sequence). The CDR3 contains 14 residues. Trimming pared 3 bases from V and 4 bases from J, leaving 10 bases between. CDR3 DNA: TGTGCCAGTAGTATGGGGGCTGGTTACAATGAGCAGTTCTTC. Amino acids: CASSMGAGYNEQFF. Full variable domain (outside the CDR3, taken from reference TRBV19 and TRBJ2-1): DGGITQSPKYLFRKEGQNVTLSCEQNLNHDAMYWYRQDPGQGLRLIYYSQIVNDFQKGDIAEGYSVSREKKESFPLTVTSAQKNPTAFYLCASSMGAGYNEQFFGPGTRLTVL.

The chain joins TRBV11-2 to TRBJ2-1, with D hard to call. The ends were cut back, 6 bases at V and 4 bases at J, with 7 bases in the middle. The germline V gene has CDR1 SGHAT and CDR2 FQNNGV. The CDR3 contains 12 residues. CDR3 DNA: TGTGCCAGCAGGAGTAATTACAATGAGCAGTTCTTC. This codes for CASRSNYNEQFF.

This clone has only a few counts. The rearrangement joins TRBV10-2 to TRBJ2-3; no reliable D call. The CDR3 is 15 amino acids. Germline-derived CDR1 and CDR2 are WSHSY and SAAADI. With 3 bases removed from V and 5 bases from J, the gap between germline ends came to 15 bases. Here the CDR3 reads CASSEQNRNLDTQYF. The CDR3 DNA sequence: TGCGCCAGCAGTGAACAAAATCGGAATTTAGATACGCAGTATTTT.